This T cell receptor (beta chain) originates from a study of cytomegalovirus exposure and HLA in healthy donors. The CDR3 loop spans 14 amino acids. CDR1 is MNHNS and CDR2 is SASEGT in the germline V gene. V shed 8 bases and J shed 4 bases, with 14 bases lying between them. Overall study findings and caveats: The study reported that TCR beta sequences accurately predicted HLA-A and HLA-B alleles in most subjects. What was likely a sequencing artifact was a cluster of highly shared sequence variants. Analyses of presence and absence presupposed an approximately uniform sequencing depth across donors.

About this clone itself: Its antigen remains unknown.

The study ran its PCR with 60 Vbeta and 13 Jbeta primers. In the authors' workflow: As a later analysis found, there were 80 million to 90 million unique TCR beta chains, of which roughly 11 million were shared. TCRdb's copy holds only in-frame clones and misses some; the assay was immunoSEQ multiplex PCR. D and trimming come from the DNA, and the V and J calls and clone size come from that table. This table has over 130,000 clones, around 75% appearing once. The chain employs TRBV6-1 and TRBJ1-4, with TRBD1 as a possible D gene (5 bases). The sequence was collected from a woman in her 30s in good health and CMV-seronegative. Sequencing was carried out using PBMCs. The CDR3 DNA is TGTGCCAGCGGGCGGGGGGGTGGTAATGAAAAACTGTTTTTT. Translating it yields CASGRGGGNEKLFF.